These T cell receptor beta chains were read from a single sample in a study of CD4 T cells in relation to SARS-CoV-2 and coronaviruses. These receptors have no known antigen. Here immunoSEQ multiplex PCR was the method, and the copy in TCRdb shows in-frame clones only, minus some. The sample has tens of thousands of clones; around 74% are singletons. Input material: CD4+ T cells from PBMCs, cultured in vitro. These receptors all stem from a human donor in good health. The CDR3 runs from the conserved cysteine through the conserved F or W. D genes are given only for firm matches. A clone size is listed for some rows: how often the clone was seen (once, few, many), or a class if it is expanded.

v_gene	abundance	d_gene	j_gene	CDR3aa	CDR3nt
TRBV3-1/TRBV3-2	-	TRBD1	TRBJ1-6	CASSPNRGSPLHF	TGTGCCAGCAGCCCCAACAGGGGCTCACCCCTCCACTTT
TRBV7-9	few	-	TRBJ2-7	CASSFAGATNEQYF	TGTGCCAGCAGCTTTGCGGGGGCGACTAACGAGCAGTACTTC
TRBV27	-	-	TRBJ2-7	CASRPSAGSSYEQYF	TGTGCCAGCAGACCTTCCGCGGGGTCCTCCTACGAGCAGTACTTC
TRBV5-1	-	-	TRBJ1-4	CASSLSFGLANEKLFF	TGCGCCAGCAGCTTGTCTTTTGGCTTGGCTAATGAAAAACTGTTTTTT
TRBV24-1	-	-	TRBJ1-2	CATSDRTTALGYTF	TGTGCCACCAGTGATCGCACCACCGCCCTTGGCTACACCTTC
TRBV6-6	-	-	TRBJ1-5	CASSYPERGGNQPQHF	TGTGCCAGCAGTTACCCCGAGCGGGGGGGCAATCAGCCCCAGCATTTT
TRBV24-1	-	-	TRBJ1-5	CATSDARSTPSNQPQHF	TGTGCCACCAGTGATGCGAGGTCCACCCCTAGCAATCAGCCCCAGCATTTT
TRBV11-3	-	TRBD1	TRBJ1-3	CASSMGQPSGNTIYF	TGTGCCAGCAGCATGGGACAGCCATCTGGAAACACCATATATTTT
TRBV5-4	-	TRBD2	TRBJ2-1	CASSLPSGILNEQFF	TGTGCCAGCAGCTTGCCCAGCGGGATATTGAATGAGCAGTTCTTC
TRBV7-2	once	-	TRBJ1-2	CASSLVTGYSDGYTF	TGTGCCAGCAGCTTAGTTACGGGGTATTCTGATGGCTACACCTTC
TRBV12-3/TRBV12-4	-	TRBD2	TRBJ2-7	CASSSTSGGLAVF	TGTGCCAGCAGCTCCACCTCCGGGGGACTAGCGGTGTTC
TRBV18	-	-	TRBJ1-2	CASSPTSGGPNYGYTF	TGTGCCAGCTCACCAACCTCCGGGGGACCTAACTATGGCTACACCTTC
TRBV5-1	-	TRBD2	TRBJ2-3	CASSPLAGGADTQYF	TGCGCCAGCAGCCCGCTCGCGGGGGGAGCAGATACGCAGTATTTT
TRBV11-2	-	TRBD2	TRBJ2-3	CASSTGLAVTDTQYF	TGTGCCAGCAGCACGGGACTAGCGGTCACAGATACGCAGTATTTT
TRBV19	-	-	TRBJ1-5	CASTYSGVGGNQPQHF	TGTGCCAGTACCTACTCGGGGGTAGGAGGCAATCAGCCCCAGCATTTT
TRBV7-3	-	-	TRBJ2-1	CASSSSRASSYNEQFF	TGTGCCAGCAGCTCCTCTCGCGCTAGCTCATACAATGAGCAGTTCTTC
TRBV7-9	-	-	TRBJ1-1	CASSFSPWAEAFF	TGTGCCAGCAGCTTTTCCCCTTGGGCTGAAGCTTTCTTT
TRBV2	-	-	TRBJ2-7	CASSGDEQYF	TGTGCCAGCAGTGGGGACGAGCAGTACTTC
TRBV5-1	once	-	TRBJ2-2	CASSLADRNTGELFF	TGCGCCAGCAGCTTGGCGGACAGGAACACCGGGGAGCTGTTTTTT
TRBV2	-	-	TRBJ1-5	CASSDGQRNQPQHF	TGTGCCAGCAGTGATGGACAGAGAAATCAGCCCCAGCATTTT
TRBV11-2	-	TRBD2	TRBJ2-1	CASSWSGGSNEQFF	TGTGCCAGCAGCTGGTCGGGAGGTTCCAATGAGCAGTTCTTC
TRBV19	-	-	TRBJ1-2	CASSSSDGYTF	TGTGCCAGTAGTTCTTCCGATGGCTACACCTTC
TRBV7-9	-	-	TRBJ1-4	CASSLGGSEKLFF	TGTGCCAGCAGTTTGGGGGGGTCGGAAAAACTGTTTTTT
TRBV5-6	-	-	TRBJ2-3	CASSFPSWGVSGTQYF	TGTGCCAGCAGCTTTCCGAGTTGGGGGGTGTCGGGTACGCAGTATTTT
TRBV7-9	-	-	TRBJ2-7	CASSLPGAGSYEQYF	TGTGCCAGCAGCCTCCCTGGGGCGGGAAGCTACGAGCAGTACTTC
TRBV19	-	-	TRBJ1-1	CASSTLAGTEAFF	TGTGCCAGTAGTACCCTCGCCGGGACTGAAGCTTTCTTT
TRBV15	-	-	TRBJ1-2	CATSRAETGFPQLFYGYTF	TGTGCCACCAGCAGGGCTGAAACAGGATTCCCTCAACTTTTCTATGGCTACACCTTC
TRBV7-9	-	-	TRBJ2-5	CASSLVPAGEETQYF	TGTGCCAGCAGCTTAGTACCAGCAGGAGAAGAGACCCAGTACTTC
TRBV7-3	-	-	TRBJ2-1	CASSLWPVGSSYNEQFF	TGTGCCAGCAGCTTATGGCCCGTCGGAAGCTCCTACAATGAGCAGTTCTTC
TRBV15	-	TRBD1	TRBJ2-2	CATSNIKGGPGELFF	TGTGCCACCAGCAATATTAAAGGGGGCCCCGGGGAGCTGTTTTTT
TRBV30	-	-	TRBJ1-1	CAWMRPIKAFF	TGTGCCTGGATGAGGCCTATTAAAGCTTTCTTT
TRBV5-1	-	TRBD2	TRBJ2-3	CASSSQAGGTDTQYF	TGCGCCAGCAGTTCCCAGGCGGGAGGCACAGATACGCAGTATTTT
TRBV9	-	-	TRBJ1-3	CASSVDSSLGSGNTIYF	TGTGCCAGCAGCGTAGATAGCTCATTAGGCTCTGGAAACACCATATATTTT
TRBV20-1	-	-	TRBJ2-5	CSAEQQETQYF	TGCAGTGCCGAGCAGCAAGAGACCCAGTACTTC
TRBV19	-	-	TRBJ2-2	CASSMNHRDAGELFF	TGTGCCAGTAGTATGAATCACAGGGATGCCGGGGAGCTGTTTTTT
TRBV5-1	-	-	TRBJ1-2	CASSFSETNYGYTF	TGCGCCAGCAGCTTCAGCGAAACTAACTATGGCTACACCTTC
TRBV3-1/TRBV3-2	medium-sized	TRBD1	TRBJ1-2	CASSPRQGSYGYTF	TGTGCCAGCAGCCCGCGACAGGGGTCCTATGGCTACACCTTC
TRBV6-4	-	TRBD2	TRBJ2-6	CASSDSAGGAGANVLTF	TGTGCCAGCAGTGACTCCGCGGGGGGCGCTGGGGCCAACGTCCTGACTTTC
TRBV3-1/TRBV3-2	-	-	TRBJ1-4	CASSPYRDFNEKLFF	TGTGCCAGCAGCCCGTACAGGGATTTTAATGAAAAACTGTTTTTT
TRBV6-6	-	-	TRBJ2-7	CASSYSVSGIDEQYF	TGTGCCAGCAGTTACTCCGTTTCCGGTATTGACGAGCAGTACTTC
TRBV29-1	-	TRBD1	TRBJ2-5	CSVAQGAKTQYF	TGCAGCGTTGCCCAGGGGGCAAAGACCCAGTACTTC
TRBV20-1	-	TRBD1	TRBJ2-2	CSASTGGAGSVGELFF	TGCAGTGCAAGTACAGGGGGCGCAGGGTCTGTCGGGGAGCTGTTTTTT
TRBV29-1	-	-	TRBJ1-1	CSVERLRHGTPRLNTEAFF	TGCAGCGTCGAACGGCTCAGGCATGGGACTCCGAGGCTGAACACTGAAGCTTTCTTT
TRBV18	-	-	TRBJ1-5	CASSPGLRQPQHF	TGTGCCAGCTCACCGGGACTGCGTCAGCCCCAGCATTTT
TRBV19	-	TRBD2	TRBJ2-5	CASSGTSGTGTQYF	TGTGCCAGTAGCGGGACTAGCGGGACGGGGACCCAGTACTTC
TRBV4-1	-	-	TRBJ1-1	CASSHGRDHTEAFF	TGCGCCAGCAGCCATGGAAGGGACCACACTGAAGCTTTCTTT
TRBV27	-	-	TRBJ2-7	CASRSSSYEQYF	TGTGCCAGCCGTAGCAGCTCCTACGAGCAGTACTTC
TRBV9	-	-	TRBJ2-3	CASSVSRADTQYF	TGTGCCAGCAGCGTCTCGAGGGCAGATACGCAGTATTTT
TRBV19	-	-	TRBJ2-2	CASRYPAGSGELFF	TGTGCCAGTAGGTACCCCGCGGGCAGCGGGGAGCTGTTTTTT
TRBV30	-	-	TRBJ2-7	CAWSPPRARVYEQYF	TGTGCCTGGAGCCCCCCCCGGGCCCGAGTCTACGAGCAGTACTTC
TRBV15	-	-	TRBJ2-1	CATSRGDIEQFF	TGTGCCACCAGCAGGGGGGATATTGAGCAGTTCTTC
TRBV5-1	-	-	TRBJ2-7	CASSKERYEQYF	TGCGCCAGCAGCAAAGAGAGGTACGAGCAGTACTTC